Listed here are 5 T cell receptor beta chains from one sample, sequenced in a study of response to subunit inactivated influenza vaccine. TCRdb reanalysed the RT-PCR reads using MiXCR and keeps one entry per CDR3 protein. The sample lists about 540,000 distinct CDR3 sequences; 20% to 25% were seen once. These same data were also listed under a study on T cells expressing NK-cell markers. As that report states: Making the TCR beta cDNA relied on 5'RACE template switching with UMIs.

This specimen was CD4+ T cells sorted from PBMCs, taken 11 to 12 days after vaccination. These receptors were collected from a man aged 45 to 65 who received an inactivated influenza vaccine.

The chain combines TRBV6-2 or TRBV6-3 with TRBJ2-7; possible D gene TRBD2, 6 bases. The CDR3 has 15 amino acids. Trimming took 2 bases from V and 3 from J, leaving 14 bases between them. Germline CDR1 reads MNHEY; CDR2 reads SVGEGT. The CDR3 sequence is CASSYRGGVNYEQYF. CDR3 in DNA: TGTGCCAGCAGTTACAGGGGCGGGGTAAACTACGAGCAGTACTTC.

The CDR3 sequence: CASSSRGTSWPDTQYF. DNA for the CDR3: TGTGCCAGCAGCTCCCGCGGGACTAGCTGGCCAGATACGCAGTATTTT. This chain uses TRBV7-2 with TRBJ2-3; 9 bases are shared with TRBD2. This CDR3 spans 16 amino acids. Trimming cost V 4 bases and J 4 bases; bases outside gene matches: 9. The V gene's germline CDR1 is SGHTA and CDR2 FQGNSA.

The genes are TRBV3-1 and TRBJ1-5; D is uncertain. Germline CDR1 is LGHDT and CDR2 is YNNKEL (reference sequence). V lost 6 bases and J lost 4, with 10 bases in between. CDR3 length: 13 amino acids. CDR3 DNA: TGTGCCAGCAGTAAATCCCGGAATCAGCCCCAGCATTTT. This translates into CASSKSRNQPQHF.

This clonotype appeared a few times. The rearrangement joins TRBV12-3 or TRBV12-4 to TRBJ1-6, with D perhaps TRBD1 (6 bases). The germline V and J ends were trimmed by 4 bases and 7 bases, with 8 bases remaining between them. This CDR3 has 13 residues. CDR3 bases: TGTGCCAGCAGTTCTGGACAGAATTCACCCCTCCACTTT. Its translation is CASSSGQNSPLHF.

This chain connects TRBV11-2 to TRBJ2-1; the match to TRBD2 covers 7 bases. The J segment lost 4 bases and the V segment lost 1 base, leaving 10 bases of the junction unmatched. This CDR3 has 17 amino acids. CDR1 and CDR2 (germline): SGHAT, FQNNGV. The CDR3: CASSLAGRPSGYNEQFF. CDR3 sequence (DNA): TGTGCCAGCAGCTTAGCTGGGAGGCCTAGCGGTTACAATGAGCAGTTCTTC.